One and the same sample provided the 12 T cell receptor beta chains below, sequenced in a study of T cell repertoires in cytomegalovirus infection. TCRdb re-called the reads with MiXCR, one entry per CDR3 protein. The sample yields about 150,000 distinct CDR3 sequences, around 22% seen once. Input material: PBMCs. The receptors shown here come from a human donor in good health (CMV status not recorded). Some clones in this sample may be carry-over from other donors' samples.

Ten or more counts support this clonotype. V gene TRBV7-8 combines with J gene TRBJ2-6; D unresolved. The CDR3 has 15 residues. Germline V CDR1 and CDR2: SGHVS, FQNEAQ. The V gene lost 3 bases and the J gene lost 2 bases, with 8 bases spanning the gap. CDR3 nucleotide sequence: TGTGCCAGCAGCTTTTTTAGGACTGGGGCCAACGTCCTGACTTTC. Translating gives CASSFFRTGANVLTF.

CDR3 protein: CASKAEGSYNEQFF. The CDR3 DNA is TGTGCCAGCAAGGCGGAGGGGTCCTACAATGAGCAGTTCTTC. This chain connects TRBV2 to TRBJ2-1; tentatively, D is TRBD2 (6 bases). Germline values: CDR1 SNHLY, CDR2 FYNNEI. Between the trimmed V and J ends, which lost 7 bases and 1 base, there was a span of 11 bases. The CDR3 loop spans 14 amino acids.

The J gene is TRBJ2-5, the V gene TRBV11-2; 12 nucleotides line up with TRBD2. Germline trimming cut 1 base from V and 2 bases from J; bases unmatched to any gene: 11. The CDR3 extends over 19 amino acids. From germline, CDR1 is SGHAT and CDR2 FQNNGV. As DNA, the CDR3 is TGTGCCAGCAGCTTAGGACGACTTGGGACTAGCGGGTTACAAGAGACCCAGTACTTC. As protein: CASSLGRLGTSGLQETQYF.

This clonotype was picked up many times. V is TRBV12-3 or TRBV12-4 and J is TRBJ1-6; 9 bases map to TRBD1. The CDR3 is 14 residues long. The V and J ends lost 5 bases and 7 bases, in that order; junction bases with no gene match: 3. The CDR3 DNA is TGTGCCAGCAGTGACGGGACAGGGAATTCACCCCTCCACTTT. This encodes CASSDGTGNSPLHF.

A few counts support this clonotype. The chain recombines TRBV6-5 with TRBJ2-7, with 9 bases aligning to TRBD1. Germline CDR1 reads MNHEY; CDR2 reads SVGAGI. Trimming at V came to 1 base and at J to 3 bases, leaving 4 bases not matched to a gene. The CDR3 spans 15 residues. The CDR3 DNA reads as TGTGCCAGCAGTTACTTTCCGGGACAGGGCTACGAGCAGTACTTC. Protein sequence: CASSYFPGQGYEQYF.

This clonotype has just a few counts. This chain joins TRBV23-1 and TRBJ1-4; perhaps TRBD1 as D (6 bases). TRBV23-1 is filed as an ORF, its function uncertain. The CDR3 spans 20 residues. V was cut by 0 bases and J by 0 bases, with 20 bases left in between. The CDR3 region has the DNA TGCGCCAGCAGTCAATCTATCGCGAAGGACAGAGTTGCAACTAATGAAAAACTGTTTTTT. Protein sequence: CASSQSIAKDRVATNEKLFF.

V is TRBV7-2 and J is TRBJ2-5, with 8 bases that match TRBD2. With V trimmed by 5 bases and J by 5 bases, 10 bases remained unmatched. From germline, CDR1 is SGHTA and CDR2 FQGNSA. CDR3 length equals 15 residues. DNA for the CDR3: TGTGCCAGCAGCCCAACCCGGGGGGGCCAGGAGACCCAGTACTTC. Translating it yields CASSPTRGGQETQYF.

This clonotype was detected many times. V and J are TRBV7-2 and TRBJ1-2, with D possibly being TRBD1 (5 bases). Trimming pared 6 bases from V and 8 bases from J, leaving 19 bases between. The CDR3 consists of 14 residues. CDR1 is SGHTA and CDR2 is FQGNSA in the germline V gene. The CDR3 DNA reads TGTGCCAGCAGTCGCCCCGGGACGGAGGGAGGCTACACCTTC. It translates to CASSRPGTEGGYTF.

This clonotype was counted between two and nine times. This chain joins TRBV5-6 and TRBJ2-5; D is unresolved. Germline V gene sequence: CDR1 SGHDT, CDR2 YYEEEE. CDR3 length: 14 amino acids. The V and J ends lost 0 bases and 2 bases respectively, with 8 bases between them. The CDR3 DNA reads TGTGCCAGCAGCTTGGCTTCCCAGCAAGAGACCCAGTACTTC. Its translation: CASSLASQQETQYF. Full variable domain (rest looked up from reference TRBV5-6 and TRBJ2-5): DAGVTQSPTHLIKTRGQQVTLRCSPKSGHDTVSWYQQALGQGPQFIFQYYEEEERQRGNFPDRFSGHQFPNYSSELNVNALLLGDSALYLCASSLASQQETQYFGPGTRLLVL.

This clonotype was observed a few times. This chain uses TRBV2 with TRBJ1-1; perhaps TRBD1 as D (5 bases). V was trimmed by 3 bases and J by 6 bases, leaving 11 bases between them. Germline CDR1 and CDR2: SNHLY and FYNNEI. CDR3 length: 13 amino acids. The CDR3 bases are TGTGCCAGCAGTGACTCCAGGGACGCTGAAGCTTTCTTT. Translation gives CASSDSRDAEAFF. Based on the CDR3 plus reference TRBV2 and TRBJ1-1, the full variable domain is EPEVTQTPSHQVTQMGQEVILRCVPISNHLYFYWYRQILGQKVEFLVSFYNNEISEKSEIFDDQFSVERPDGSNFTLKIRSTKLEDSAMYFCASSDSRDAEAFFGQGTRLTVV.

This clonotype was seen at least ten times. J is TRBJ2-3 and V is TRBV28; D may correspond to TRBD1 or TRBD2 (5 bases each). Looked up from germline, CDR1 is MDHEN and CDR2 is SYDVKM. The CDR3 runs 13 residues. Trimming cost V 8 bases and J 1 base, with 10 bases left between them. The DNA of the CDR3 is TGTGCCAGCTGGGGGTGGCGCACAGATACGCAGTATTTT. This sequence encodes CASWGWRTDTQYF.

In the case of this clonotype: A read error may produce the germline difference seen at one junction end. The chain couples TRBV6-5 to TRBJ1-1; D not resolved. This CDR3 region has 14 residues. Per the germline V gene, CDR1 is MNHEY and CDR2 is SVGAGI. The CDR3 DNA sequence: TGTCCCAGCAGTTATGGCTTCATGAACACTGAAGCTTTCTTT. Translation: CPSSYGFMNTEAFF.